This is a list of T cell receptor beta chains from one sample in a study of cytomegalovirus exposure and HLA in healthy donors. The protocol was immunoSEQ multiplex PCR, while the TCRdb copy is restricted to in-frame clones and leaves out a portion. The table has about 190,000 clones, roughly three quarters seen once; the top ten hold about 1.6%. Sequencing was carried out using PBMCs. These receptors were obtained from a woman under 30 in good health and CMV-seronegative. Both conserved end residues are part of each CDR3. The order of the fields is D gene, J gene, V gene, clone size, CDR3 DNA, CDR3 protein. D genes are given only for firm matches. Expanded clones get a size class; other rows say once, few or many, or leave the size out.

TRBD2,TRBJ2-3,TRBV6-1,many,TGTGCCAGCAGGGATTCTAGCGGGAGTCCAGATACGGGGTATTTT,CASRDSSGSPDTGYF
TRBD1,TRBJ2-6,TRBV19,NA,TGTGCCAGTAGTCGACAGGGGCAGTCTGGGGCCAACGTCCTGACTTTC,CASSRQGQSGANVLTF
NA,TRBJ1-2,TRBV27,NA,TGTGCCAGCAGTCGAGCGCCTAACTATGGCTACACCTTC,CASSRAPNYGYTF
TRBD1,TRBJ1-2,TRBV15,NA,TGTGCCACCAGCAGAACTCGACAGGGCGACTATGGCTACACCTTC,CATSRTRQGDYGYTF
NA,TRBJ1-5,TRBV15,NA,TGTGCCACCAGCAGGGGGGCGTCAGATCAGCCCCAGCATTTT,CATSRGASDQPQHF
NA,TRBJ1-1,TRBV5-1,NA,TGCGCCAGCAGCCTGGGCCTAGACGTCTTGAACACTGAAGCTTTCTTT,CASSLGLDVLNTEAFF
NA,TRBJ1-4,TRBV19,NA,TGTGCCAGTAGTATGGCCGAGACAGCGCTTAATGAAAAACTGTTTTTT,CASSMAETALNEKLFF
TRBD1,TRBJ1-1,TRBV6-1,NA,TGTGCCAGCAGAGAAAGGGGGCGAAACACTGAAGCTTTCTTT,CASRERGRNTEAFF
TRBD2,TRBJ2-1,TRBV25-1,NA,TGTGCCAGCAGTGAACGACTAGCGGGAGTCAATGAGCAGTTCTTC,CASSERLAGVNEQFF
TRBD2,TRBJ2-2,TRBV5-1,NA,TGCGCCAGCAGCTTGGGGCTAGCGGGGAACACCGGGGAGCTGTTTTTT,CASSLGLAGNTGELFF
TRBD1,TRBJ1-5,TRBV5-1,NA,TGCGCCAGCAGTTACGACAGGGGGAAGGGTCAGCCCCAGCATTTT,CASSYDRGKGQPQHF
NA,TRBJ1-4,TRBV18,NA,TGTGCCAGCTCTCCATCTGCGTTGGAAAAACTGTTTTTT,CASSPSALEKLFF
NA,TRBJ2-1,TRBV4-3,NA,TGCGCCAGCAGCCAAAGTGGCAGGGACAATGAGCAGTTCTTC,CASSQSGRDNEQFF
TRBD1,TRBJ2-1,TRBV29-1,NA,TGCAGCGCTAGGACAGGGGGCTATGAGCAGTTCTTC,CSARTGGYEQFF
NA,TRBJ2-1,TRBV28,NA,TGTGCCAGCAGTTTAATGGACAGCTCCTACAATGAGCAGTTCTTC,CASSLMDSSYNEQFF
NA,TRBJ2-3,TRBV11-2,NA,TGTGCCAGCAGCGCCGGGGTAGCGGTAAGCACAGATACGCAGTATTTT,CASSAGVAVSTDTQYF
TRBD2,TRBJ2-1,TRBV19,NA,TGTGCCAGTAGTAGCGGGAGGGCCATTCGCAATGAGCAGTTCTTC,CASSSGRAIRNEQFF
NA,TRBJ1-1,TRBV5-1,NA,TGCGCCAGCAGCTTTCTAAGACAGGAGATGAACACTGAAGCTTTCTTT,CASSFLRQEMNTEAFF
NA,TRBJ2-7,TRBV6-6,NA,TGTGCCAGCGCCGGCCCCGGAGGGGAGCAGTACTTC,CASAGPGGEQYF
TRBD2,TRBJ2-4,TRBV7-3,once,TGTGCCAGCAGCTTAAGACCGGGACTAGGCATTCAGTACTTC,CASSLRPGLGIQYF
NA,TRBJ2-7,TRBV27,NA,TGTGCCAGCAGTTTGGCAGACTCCTACGAGCAGTACTTC,CASSLADSYEQYF
TRBD1,TRBJ1-2,TRBV29-1,once,TGCAGCGTTGTGCAGGGGGCGAAGTGGTATGGCTACACCTTC,CSVVQGAKWYGYTF
TRBD2,TRBJ2-5,TRBV9,NA,TGTGCCAGCAGTTCGAGTCGGGGGGGCCGGGAGACCCAGTACTTC,CASSSSRGGRETQYF
TRBD1,TRBJ2-1,TRBV5-1,NA,TGCGCCAGCAGCTTGGATGGACAGGGAAATGAGCAGTTCTTC,CASSLDGQGNEQFF
TRBD1,TRBJ2-7,TRBV27,NA,TGTGCCAGCAGTTCATCCGGGACAGGGACCTACGAGCAGTACTTC,CASSSSGTGTYEQYF
NA,TRBJ1-2,TRBV18,once,TGTGCCAGCTCACCCGTACCCGAAGCAGGGGATGGCTACACCTTC,CASSPVPEAGDGYTF
TRBD1,TRBJ2-1,TRBV11-1,NA,TGTGCCAGCAGCTTAGTCGGGACAGGGCAGGTCAATGAGCAGTTCTTC,CASSLVGTGQVNEQFF
TRBD1,TRBJ1-1,TRBV7-8,few,TGTGCCAGCAGCTCAATCCGGGACAGGTGGGTGAACACTGAAGCTTTCTTT,CASSSIRDRWVNTEAFF
NA,TRBJ2-1,TRBV7-2,NA,TGTGCCAGCAGCGCCATGCAGGCCGTCGATGAGCAGTTCTTC,CASSAMQAVDEQFF
TRBD1,TRBJ2-7,TRBV5-1,NA,TGCGCCAGCAGCTTGGTCGACAGGGTCTACGAGCAGTACTTC,CASSLVDRVYEQYF
NA,TRBJ1-1,TRBV14,NA,TGTGCCAGCAGCCACGAATTAGTGGACACTGAAGCTTTCTTT,CASSHELVDTEAFF
NA,TRBJ2-3,TRBV5-6,NA,TGTGCCAGCAGCTACAGGGTTAGCCCAGATACGCAGTATTTT,CASSYRVSPDTQYF
NA,TRBJ1-2,TRBV27,NA,TGTGCCAGCAGTATGGGGGCGGCTAACTATGGCTACACCTTC,CASSMGAANYGYTF
NA,TRBJ1-5,TRBV11-2,NA,TGTGCCAGCAGCCCTGGACAGTCCCAGCCCCAGCATTTT,CASSPGQSQPQHF
NA,TRBJ2-1,TRBV5-1,NA,TGCGCCAGCAGCTTGGGGATCGGCGGCCCAAGCGTGAATGAGCAGTTCTTC,CASSLGIGGPSVNEQFF
TRBD2,TRBJ2-7,TRBV5-4,NA,TGTGCCAGCAGCTTGGGGTCTAGCGGGAGTATATACGAGCAGTACTTC,CASSLGSSGSIYEQYF
TRBD1,TRBJ1-5,TRBV11-3,NA,TGTGCCAGCAGCTTAGGTACCGGGACAGAGTTAGTTCGCAATCAGCCCCAGCATTTT,CASSLGTGTELVRNQPQHF
NA,TRBJ1-4,TRBV10-2,NA,TGCGCCAGCAGGGGAGGAGGTGTGAAAGAAAAACTGTTTTTT,CASRGGGVKEKLFF
TRBD1,TRBJ2-1,TRBV7-3,NA,TGTGCCAGCAGCTTAACGGGACAGGGCAGTGAGCAGTTCTTC,CASSLTGQGSEQFF
TRBD1,TRBJ1-6,TRBV6-1,NA,TGTGCCAGCAGTGAACCCTCATGGACAGGGGCGGATTCACCCCTCCACTTT,CASSEPSWTGADSPLHF
TRBD1,TRBJ1-2,TRBV28,NA,TGTGCCAGCAGTTTATCCCCCGGGACAGTCTATGGCTACACCTTC,CASSLSPGTVYGYTF
NA,TRBJ2-1,TRBV9,NA,TGTGCCAGCAGCGCAGAGGGCAGGTACAATGAGCAGTTCTTC,CASSAEGRYNEQFF
NA,TRBJ1-4,TRBV27,NA,TGTGCCAGCAGTTTAATGGGAGCAACTAATGAAAAACTGTTTTTT,CASSLMGATNEKLFF
TRBD1,TRBJ2-7,TRBV5-8,NA,TGTGCCAGCAGCTTGGCTGACAGGGCAGCCGAGCAGTACTTC,CASSLADRAAEQYF
NA,TRBJ2-5,TRBV27,NA,TGTGCCAGCTGGAAGGAGGGCCGGGGGGAGACCCAGTACTTC,CASWKEGRGETQYF
TRBD1,TRBJ1-2,TRBV28,NA,TGTGCCAGCAGTTCTCAGGGGGAAGGTGGCTACACCTTC,CASSSQGEGGYTF
NA,TRBJ1-3,TRBV19,NA,TGTGCCAGTAGAACAGACTCTGGAAACACCATATATTTT,CASRTDSGNTIYF
TRBD1,TRBJ1-2,TRBV29-1,NA,TGCAGCGTTGGGGGACAGGGGGCTTACGGCTACACCTTC,CSVGGQGAYGYTF
NA,TRBJ2-7,TRBV7-9,NA,TGTTCCATCCCGAGAGGCTCTCACGAGCAGTACTTC,CSIPRGSHEQYF
TRBD2,TRBJ2-1,TRBV28,NA,TGTGCCAGCAGCCGTTTCGGGGGGGAGCGCACCTACAATGAGCAGTTCTTC,CASSRFGGERTYNEQFF
TRBD2,TRBJ2-1,TRBV6-5,NA,TGTGCCAGCAGCCTAGGGACTAGCGGTGGTGAGCAGTTCTTC,CASSLGTSGGEQFF
TRBD1,TRBJ1-6,TRBV6-5,NA,TGTGCCAGCAGTTCCTGGACAGGGAATTCACCCCTCCACTTT,CASSSWTGNSPLHF